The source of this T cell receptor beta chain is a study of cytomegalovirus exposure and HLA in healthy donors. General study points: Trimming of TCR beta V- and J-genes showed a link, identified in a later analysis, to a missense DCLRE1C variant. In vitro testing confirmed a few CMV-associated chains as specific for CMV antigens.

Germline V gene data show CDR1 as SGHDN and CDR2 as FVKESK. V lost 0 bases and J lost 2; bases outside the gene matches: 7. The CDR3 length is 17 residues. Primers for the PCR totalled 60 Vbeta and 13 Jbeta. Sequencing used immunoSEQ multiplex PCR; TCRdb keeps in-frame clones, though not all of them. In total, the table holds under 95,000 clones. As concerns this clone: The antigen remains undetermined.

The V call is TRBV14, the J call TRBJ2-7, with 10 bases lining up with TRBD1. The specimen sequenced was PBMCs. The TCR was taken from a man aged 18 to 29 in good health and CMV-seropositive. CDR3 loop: CASSQDLGTGVTYEQYF. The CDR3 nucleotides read TGTGCCAGCAGCCAAGATCTGGGGACAGGGGTCACCTACGAGCAGTACTTC.